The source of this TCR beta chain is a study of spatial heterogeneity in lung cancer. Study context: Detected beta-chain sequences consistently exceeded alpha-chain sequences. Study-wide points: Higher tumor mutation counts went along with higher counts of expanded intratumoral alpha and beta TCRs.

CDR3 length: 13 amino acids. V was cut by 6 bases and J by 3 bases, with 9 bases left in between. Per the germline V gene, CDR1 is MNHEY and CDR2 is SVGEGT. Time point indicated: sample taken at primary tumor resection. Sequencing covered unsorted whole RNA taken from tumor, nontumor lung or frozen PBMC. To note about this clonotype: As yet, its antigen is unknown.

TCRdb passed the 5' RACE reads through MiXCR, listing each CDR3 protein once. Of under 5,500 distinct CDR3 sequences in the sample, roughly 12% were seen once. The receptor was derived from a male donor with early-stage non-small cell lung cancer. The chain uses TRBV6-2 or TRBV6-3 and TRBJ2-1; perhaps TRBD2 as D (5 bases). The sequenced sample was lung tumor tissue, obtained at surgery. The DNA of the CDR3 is TGTGCCAGCAGATTTGGACTCTACAATGAGCAGTTCTTC. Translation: CASRFGLYNEQFF.